These 21 T cell receptor beta chains were sequenced from one sample in a study of CD8+CD57+ T cells in acquired aplastic anemia. Researchers used genomic DNA as the template to profile TCR beta VDJ and CDR3. MiXCR, run by TCRdb on the reads, gives a single entry per CDR3 protein. The table has some 180,000 distinct CDR3 sequences, approximately 48% seen once; the top ten hold under 15%. Whoever was chosen for sequencing had shown CD8+CD57+ cell expansion by flow cytometry. Material: sorted CD4+, CD8+, or CD8+CD57+ T cells (not recorded which) from PBMCs. All receptors come from a human donor with aplastic anemia.

Only a few counts were recorded for this clonotype. The genes are TRBV9 and TRBJ2-2, with 11 bases lining up with TRBD2. The length of the CDR3 is 18 residues. Germline V lookup: CDR1 SGDLS, CDR2 YYNGEE. V shed 0 bases and J 1 base; nucleotides not matched to a gene: 5. The CDR3 DNA sequence: TGTGCCAGCAGCGTAGAAGGTAGCGGGGGGGTGAACACCGGGGAGCTGTTTTTT. Amino acid sequence: CASSVEGSGGVNTGELFF.

Notes on this clonotype: This may stem from a read error, because a much larger clone lies one nucleotide away. The chain combines TRBV5-6 with TRBJ2-2, with D possibly being TRBD1 or TRBD2 (5 bases each). Germline assignment: CDR1 SGHDT and CDR2 YYEEEE. This CDR3 contains 14 residues. The CDR3 reads CASGLAGATGELFF. CDR3 coding DNA: TGTGCCAGCGGCTTGGCCGGGGCCACCGGGGAGCTGTTTTTT.

This clonotype was found many times. The chain employs TRBV11-2 and TRBJ1-2, with D unclear. CDR3 length: 16 amino acids. Germline lookup yields CDR1 SGHAT and CDR2 FQNNGV. Trimming cost V 4 bases and J 1 base, with 16 bases left between them. The DNA of the CDR3 is TGTGCCAGCAGCTCGTCGACGGGAAAAGATAACTATGGCTACACCTTC. The encoded protein is CASSSSTGKDNYGYTF.

The chain links TRBV2 to TRBJ2-7, with 8 bases aligning to TRBD1. Per the germline V gene, CDR1 is SNHLY and CDR2 is FYNNEI. The CDR3 runs to 12 residues. J gave up 4 bases and V 7 bases, and 3 bases lay outside the gene matches. CDR3 in DNA: TGTGCCAGCACGGACAGGGTATACGAGCAGTACTTC. This codes for CASTDRVYEQYF.

This rearrangement joins TRBV2 to TRBJ2-1; the match to TRBD2 covers 11 bases. J lost 7 bases, V lost 5 bases, and 1 base had no gene match. The CDR3 covers 13 residues. CDR1 and CDR2 from the germline V gene are SNHLY and FYNNEI. CDR3 loop: CASSRLAGNEQFF. The CDR3, as DNA: TGTGCCAGCAGTAGACTAGCGGGAAATGAGCAGTTCTTC.

This rearrangement joins TRBV24-1 to TRBJ1-1; D is undetermined. Trimming stripped 4 bases from V and 9 bases from J, with 17 bases between. The CDR3 has 14 amino acids. Looked up from germline, CDR1 is KGHDR and CDR2 is SFDVKD. Here the CDR3 DNA reads TGTGCCACCAGTGACTCCGAGACACTAACTAAAGCTTTCTTT. It codes for CATSDSETLTKAFF.

The chain employs TRBV3-1 and TRBJ1-2; D gene unclear. The CDR3 totals 14 residues. Germline CDR1 and CDR2: LGHDT and YNNKEL (reference sequence). Trimming left V 6 bases short and J 4 bases short, with 15 bases between. The CDR3 sequence: CASSTSGSIYGYTF. CDR3 in DNA: TGTGCCAGCAGTACCTCGGGAAGTATCTATGGCTACACCTTC.

The chain uses TRBV20-1 and TRBJ1-5; D is possibly TRBD1 (6 bases). V dropped 0 bases and J dropped 0 bases, with 12 bases sitting between them. The CDR3 consists of 16 residues. CDR1 DFQATT and CDR2 SNEGSKA come from the germline V gene (reference sequence). CDR3 nucleotides: TGCAGTGCTAGAGACCGACAGGAAAATAGCAATCAGCCCCAGCATTTT. This translates into CSARDRQENSNQPQHF.

A few counts support this clonotype. The chain combines TRBV11-1 with TRBJ2-7; D gene ambiguous. Looked up from germline, CDR1 is SGHAT and CDR2 is FQDESV (reference sequence). V was pared by 1 base and J by 3 bases, with 4 bases between. The CDR3 is 12 residues long. The CDR3 loop reads CASSLVDYEQYF. The DNA for the CDR3 is TGTGCCAGCAGCTTAGTCGACTACGAGCAGTACTTC.

The gene calls are TRBV2 and TRBJ2-7, with 13 nucleotides matching TRBD2. The J segment lost 7 bases and the V segment lost 6 bases, leaving 3 bases of the junction unmatched. The CDR3 consists of 13 residues. CDR1 is SNHLY, CDR2 FYNNEI, per germline. The DNA for the CDR3 is TGTGCCAGCAGACTAGCGGGGGGGCAGGAGCAGTACTTC. Encoded protein: CASRLAGGQEQYF. The whole variable domain, remainder taken from reference TRBV2 and TRBJ2-7, is EPEVTQTPSHQVTQMGQEVILRCVPISNHLYFYWYRQILGQKVEFLVSFYNNEISEKSEIFDDQFSVERPDGSNFTLKIRSTKLEDSAMYFCASRLAGGQEQYFGPGTRLTVT.

This clonotype was detected ten times or more. The gene calls are TRBV7-8 and TRBJ2-2, with D perhaps being TRBD1 or TRBD2 (5 bases each). CDR3 length: 15 amino acids. The V end was cut by 7 bases, the J end by 7 bases, with 19 bases between. The germline V gene has CDR1 SGHVS and CDR2 FQNEAQ. The CDR3 sequence is CASILREGTVGELFF. CDR3 nucleotides: TGTGCCAGCATTCTCCGGGAAGGGACGGTCGGGGAGCTGTTTTTT.

This chain links TRBV20-1 with TRBJ2-1; TRBD2 agrees at 10 bases. This CDR3 is 16 amino acids long. The germline V gene encodes CDR1 DFQATT and CDR2 SNEGSKA (reference sequence). V trimming: 2 bases; J trimming: 0 bases; junction bases outside the gene matches: 4. As DNA, the CDR3 is TGCAGTGCTAGATCTAGCGGGGGTAGCTCCTACAATGAGCAGTTCTTC. Translated: CSARSSGGSSYNEQFF.

This clonotype occurred a few times. V usage is TRBV12-3 or TRBV12-4 and J usage is TRBJ1-2; D is unresolved. The length of the CDR3 is 13 residues. Trimming took off 5 bases at V and 7 bases at J, with 14 bases between the two ends. DNA for the CDR3: TGTGCCAGCAGTCCCGGAGTTTTCCTTGGCTACACCTTC. As protein: CASSPGVFLGYTF.

The CDR3 coding sequence is TGCAGTGGAGGGACAGGACCTTCCTACGAGCAGTACTTC. This codes for CSGGTGPSYEQYF. The V and J genes are TRBV20-1 and TRBJ2-7; 8 bases agree with TRBD1. This CDR3 has 13 residues. V shed 7 bases, J shed 1 base, and the junction held 6 bases outside the gene matches. Germline V gene sequence: CDR1 DFQATT, CDR2 SNEGSKA (reference sequence).

This clonotype has a single count. The rearrangement uses TRBV7-3 and TRBJ2-7; no clear D. Trimming shortened V by 5 bases and J by 7 bases, and 12 bases separated the two germline ends. The CDR3 covers 12 residues. Germline-derived CDR1 and CDR2 are SGHTA and FQGTGA. The CDR3 DNA reads TGTGCCAGCAGCCCCTCCGTGGGAGAGCAGTACTTC. It is translated as CASSPSVGEQYF.

At least ten counts were recorded for this clonotype. The chain joins TRBV19 to TRBJ2-3, with TRBD2 matching over 7 bases. CDR3 size: 14 residues. Germline trimming cut 7 bases from V and 2 bases from J; bases unmatched to any gene: 6. CDR1 is LNHDA, CDR2 SQIVND, per germline (reference sequence). The DNA for the CDR3 is TGTGCCAGTAAGTTTGCGGGGGACACAGATACGCAGTATTTT. Its protein product is CASKFAGDTDTQYF. Using reference TRBV19 and TRBJ2-3 for the parts outside the CDR3, the full variable domain is DGGITQSPKYLFRKEGQNVTLSCEQNLNHDAMYWYRQDPGQGLRLIYYSQIVNDFQKGDIAEGYSVSREKKESFPLTVTSAQKNPTAFYLCASKFAGDTDTQYFGPGTRLTVL.

Many counts were recorded for this clonotype. The V call is TRBV2, the J call TRBJ1-2; TRBD1 aligns across 8 bases. The CDR3 runs to 14 residues. Germline V gene data show CDR1 as SNHLY and CDR2 as FYNNEI. The V segment lost 9 bases and the J segment 4 bases; nucleotides outside the gene matches: 10. This CDR3 is CASRPQGAGYGYTF. As DNA, the CDR3 is TGTGCCAGTAGACCCCAGGGGGCAGGCTATGGCTACACCTTC. Full variable domain (outside the CDR3, taken from reference TRBV2 and TRBJ1-2): EPEVTQTPSHQVTQMGQEVILRCVPISNHLYFYWYRQILGQKVEFLVSFYNNEISEKSEIFDDQFSVERPDGSNFTLKIRSTKLEDSAMYFCASRPQGAGYGYTFGSGTRLTVV.

The chain combines TRBV2 with TRBJ2-3; 7 bases fit TRBD1. The CDR3 length is 15 residues. CDR1 is SNHLY and CDR2 is FYNNEI in the germline V gene. V shed 3 bases and J 0 bases; nucleotides not matched to a gene: 3. CDR3 sequence: CASSEETGSTDTQYF. CDR3 nucleotide sequence: TGTGCCAGCAGTGAGGAGACAGGGAGCACAGATACGCAGTATTTT.

This chain links TRBV15 with TRBJ2-1; D is unclear. The germline CDR1 and CDR2 sequences are LNHNV and YYDKDF (reference sequence). The V end was cut by 0 bases, the J end by 5 bases, with 5 bases between. The CDR3 has 13 residues. The CDR3 region is CATSRDHHNEQFF. The CDR3 DNA reads as TGTGCCACCAGCAGAGACCACCACAATGAGCAGTTCTTC.

V usage is TRBV12-3 or TRBV12-4 and J usage is TRBJ1-1; no definite D call. The ends were cut back, 4 bases at V and 1 base at J, with 16 bases in the middle. The CDR3 runs to 16 residues. CDR3 region: CASSSTFGRGNTEAFF. CDR3 in DNA: TGTGCCAGCAGTTCCACCTTCGGACGCGGGAACACTGAAGCTTTCTTT.

The J gene is TRBJ1-6, the V gene TRBV25-1; no reliable D call. The germline CDR1 and CDR2 sequences are MGHDK and SYGVNS. The CDR3 totals 16 residues. Trimming took 6 bases from V and 7 from J, leaving 19 bases between them. The CDR3 is CASRGRTQPPNSPLHF. CDR3 bases: TGTGCCAGCAGAGGACGGACCCAGCCCCCGAATTCACCCCTCCACTTT.